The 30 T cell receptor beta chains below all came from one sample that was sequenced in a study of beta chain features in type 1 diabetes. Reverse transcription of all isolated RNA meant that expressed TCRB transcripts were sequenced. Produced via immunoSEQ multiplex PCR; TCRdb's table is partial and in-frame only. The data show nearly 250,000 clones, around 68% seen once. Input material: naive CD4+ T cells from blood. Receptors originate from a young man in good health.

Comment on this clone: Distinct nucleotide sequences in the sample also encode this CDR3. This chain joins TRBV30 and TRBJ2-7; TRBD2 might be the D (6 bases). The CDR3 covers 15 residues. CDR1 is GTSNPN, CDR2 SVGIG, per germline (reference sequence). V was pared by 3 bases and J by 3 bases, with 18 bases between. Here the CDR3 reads CAWSPSRGRSYEQYF. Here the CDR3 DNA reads TGTGCCTGGAGCCCCTCGCGGGGACGGAGCTACGAGCAGTACTTC.

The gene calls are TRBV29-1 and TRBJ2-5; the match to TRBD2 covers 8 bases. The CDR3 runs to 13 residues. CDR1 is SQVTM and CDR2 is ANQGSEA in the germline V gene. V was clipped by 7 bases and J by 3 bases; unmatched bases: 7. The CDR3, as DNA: TGCAGCGGCCGTCGGGAGGGGAAAGAGACCCAGTACTTC. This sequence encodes CSGRREGKETQYF.

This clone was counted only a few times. CDR3 DNA: TGTGCCTGGAGTGGGGGAGATTTCATCGGGCAGTACTTC. Translated, it gives CAWSGGDFIGQYF. The chain combines TRBV30 with TRBJ2-7; a weak D match, TRBD2 (5 bases). The CDR3 loop spans 13 amino acids. Germline V gene sequence: CDR1 GTSNPN, CDR2 SVGIG (reference sequence). V lost 1 base, J lost 9 bases, and 16 bases lay in between. The full variable domain, completed using reference TRBV30 and TRBJ2-7, is SQTIHQWPATLVQPVGSPLSLECTVEGTSNPNLYWYRQAAGRGLQLLFYSVGIGQISSEVPQNLSASRPQDRQFILSSKKLLLSDSGFYLCAWSGGDFIGQYFGPGTRLTVT.

The DNA of the CDR3 is TGTGCCAGCAGCGTCTGGGACGGAGCCTACAATGAGCAGTTCTTC. Translation gives CASSVWDGAYNEQFF. The chain links TRBV9 to TRBJ2-1, with D perhaps assigned TRBD1 or TRBD2 (5 bases each). V was cut by 2 bases and J by 2 bases, with 11 bases left in between. Germline V lookup: CDR1 SGDLS, CDR2 YYNGEE. CDR3 length: 15 amino acids.

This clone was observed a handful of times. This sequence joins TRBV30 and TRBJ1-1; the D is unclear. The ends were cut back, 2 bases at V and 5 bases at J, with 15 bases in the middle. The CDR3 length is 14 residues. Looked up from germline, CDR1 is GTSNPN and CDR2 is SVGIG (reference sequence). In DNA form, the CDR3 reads TGTGCCTGGAGTCCCACGGTGAGGTGGACTGAAGCTTTCTTT. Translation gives CAWSPTVRWTEAFF.

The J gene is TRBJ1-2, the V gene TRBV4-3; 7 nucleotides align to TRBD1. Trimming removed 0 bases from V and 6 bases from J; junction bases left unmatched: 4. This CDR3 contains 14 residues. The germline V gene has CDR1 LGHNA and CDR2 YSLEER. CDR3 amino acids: CASSQDRQGDGYTF. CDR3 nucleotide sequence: TGCGCCAGCAGCCAAGATCGACAGGGCGATGGCTACACCTTC.

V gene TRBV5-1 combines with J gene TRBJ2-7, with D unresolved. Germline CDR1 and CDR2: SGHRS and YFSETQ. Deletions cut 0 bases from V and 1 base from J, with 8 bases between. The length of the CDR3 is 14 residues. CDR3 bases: TGCGCCAGCAGCTTGGAGGACGGATCCTACGAGCAGTACTTC. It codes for CASSLEDGSYEQYF.

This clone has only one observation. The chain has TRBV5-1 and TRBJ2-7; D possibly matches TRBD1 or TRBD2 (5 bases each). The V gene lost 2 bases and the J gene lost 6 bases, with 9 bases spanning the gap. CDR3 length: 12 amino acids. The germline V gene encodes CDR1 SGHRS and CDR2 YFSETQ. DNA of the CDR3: TGCGCCAGCAGCTTACCCGGGACCGAGCAGTACTTC. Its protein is CASSLPGTEQYF.

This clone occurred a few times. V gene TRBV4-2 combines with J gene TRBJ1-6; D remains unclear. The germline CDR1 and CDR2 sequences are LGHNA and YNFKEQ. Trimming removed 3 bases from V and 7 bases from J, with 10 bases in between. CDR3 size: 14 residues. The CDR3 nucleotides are TGTGCCAGCAGCCAGGTTATTGAGAATTCACCCCTCCACTTT. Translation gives CASSQVIENSPLHF.

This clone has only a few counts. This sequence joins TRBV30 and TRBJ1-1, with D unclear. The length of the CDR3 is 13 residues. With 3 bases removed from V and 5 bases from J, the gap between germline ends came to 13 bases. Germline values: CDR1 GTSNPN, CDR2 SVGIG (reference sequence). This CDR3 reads CAWRRRGETEAFF. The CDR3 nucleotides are TGTGCCTGGAGAAGGCGAGGAGAGACTGAAGCTTTCTTT.

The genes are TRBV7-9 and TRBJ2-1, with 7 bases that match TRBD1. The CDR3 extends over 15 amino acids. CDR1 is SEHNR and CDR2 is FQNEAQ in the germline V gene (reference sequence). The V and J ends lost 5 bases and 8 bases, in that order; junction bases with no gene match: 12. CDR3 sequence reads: CASSQTTGTVHEQFF. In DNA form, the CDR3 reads TGTGCCAGCAGCCAGACGACAGGGACAGTCCATGAGCAGTTCTTC.

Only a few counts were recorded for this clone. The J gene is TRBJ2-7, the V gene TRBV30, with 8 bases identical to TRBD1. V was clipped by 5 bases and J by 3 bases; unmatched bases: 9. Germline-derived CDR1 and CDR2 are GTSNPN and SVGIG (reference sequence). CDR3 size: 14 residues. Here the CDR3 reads CAWALGQGFYEQYF. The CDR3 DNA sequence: TGTGCCTGGGCCCTAGGACAGGGCTTCTACGAGCAGTACTTC.

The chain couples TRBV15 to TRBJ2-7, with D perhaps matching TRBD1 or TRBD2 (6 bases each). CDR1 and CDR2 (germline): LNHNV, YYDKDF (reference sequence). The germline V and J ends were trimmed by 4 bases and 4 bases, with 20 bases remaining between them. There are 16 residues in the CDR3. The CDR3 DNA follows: TGTGCCACCAGCAACCGGACGGGGGCGGGAAGGTACGAGCAGTACTTC. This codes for CATSNRTGAGRYEQYF.

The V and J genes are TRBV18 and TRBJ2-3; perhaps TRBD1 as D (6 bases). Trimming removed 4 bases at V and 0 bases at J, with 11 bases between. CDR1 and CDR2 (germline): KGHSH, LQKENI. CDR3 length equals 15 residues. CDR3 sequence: CASSLQGTSTDTQYF. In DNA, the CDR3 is TGTGCCAGCTCACTACAGGGTACCAGCACAGATACGCAGTATTTT. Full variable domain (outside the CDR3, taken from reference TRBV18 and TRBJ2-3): NAGVMQNPRHLVRRRGQEARLRCSPMKGHSHVYWYRQLPEEGLKFMVYLQKENIIDESGMPKERFSAEFPKEGPSILRIQQVVRGDSAAYFCASSLQGTSTDTQYFGPGTRLTVL.

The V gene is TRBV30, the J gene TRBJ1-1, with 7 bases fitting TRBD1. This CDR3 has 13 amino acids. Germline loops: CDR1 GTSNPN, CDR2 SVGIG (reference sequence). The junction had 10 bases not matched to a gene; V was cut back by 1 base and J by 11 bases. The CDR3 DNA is TGTGCCTGGAGTGAGCTAGGGGGCAACAAGGCTTTCTTT. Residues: CAWSELGGNKAFF.

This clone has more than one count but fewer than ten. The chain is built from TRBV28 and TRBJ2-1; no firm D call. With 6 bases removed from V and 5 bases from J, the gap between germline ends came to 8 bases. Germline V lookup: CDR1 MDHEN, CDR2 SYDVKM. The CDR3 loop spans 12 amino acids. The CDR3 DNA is TGTGCCAGCAGCTCCAATGACAATGAGCAGTTCTTC. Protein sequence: CASSSNDNEQFF.

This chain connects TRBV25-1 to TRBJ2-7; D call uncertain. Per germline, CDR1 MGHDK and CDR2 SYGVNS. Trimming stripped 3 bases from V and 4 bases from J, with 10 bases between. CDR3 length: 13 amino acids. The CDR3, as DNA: TGTGCCAGCAGTGACGTACTGAGGTACGAGCAGTACTTC. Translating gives CASSDVLRYEQYF.

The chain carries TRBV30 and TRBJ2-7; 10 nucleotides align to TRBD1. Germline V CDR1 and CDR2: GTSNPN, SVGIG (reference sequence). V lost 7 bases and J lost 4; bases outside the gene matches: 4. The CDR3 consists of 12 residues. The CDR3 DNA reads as TGTGCCTTAGGACAGGGGGTATACGAGCAGTACTTC. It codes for CALGQGVYEQYF.

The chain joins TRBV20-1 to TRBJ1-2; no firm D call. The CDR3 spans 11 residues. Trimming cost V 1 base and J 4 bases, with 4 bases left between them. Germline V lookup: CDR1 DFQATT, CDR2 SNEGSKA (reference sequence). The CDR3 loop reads CSARGLYGYTF. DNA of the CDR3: TGCAGTGCTAGAGGTCTCTATGGCTACACCTTC.

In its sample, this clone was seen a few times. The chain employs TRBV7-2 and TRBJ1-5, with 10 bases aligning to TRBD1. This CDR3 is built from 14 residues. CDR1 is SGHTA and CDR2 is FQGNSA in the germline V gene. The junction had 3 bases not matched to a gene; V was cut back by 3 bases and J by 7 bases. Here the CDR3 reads CASSFDRGQQPQHF. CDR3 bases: TGTGCCAGCAGCTTTGACAGGGGGCAGCAGCCCCAGCATTTT.

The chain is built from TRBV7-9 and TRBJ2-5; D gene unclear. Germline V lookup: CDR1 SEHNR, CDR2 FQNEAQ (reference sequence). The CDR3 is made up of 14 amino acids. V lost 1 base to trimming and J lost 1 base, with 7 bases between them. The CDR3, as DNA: TGTGCCAGCAGCTTAGAGGCAGGCCAAGAGACCCAGTACTTC. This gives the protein CASSLEAGQETQYF.

CDR3 region: CASSLGLDRGPNEQFF. The CDR3 nucleotides read TGTGCCAGCAGCCTGGGCTTAGACAGGGGGCCCAATGAGCAGTTCTTC. The J gene is TRBJ2-1, the V gene TRBV7-9, with 10 positions matching TRBD1. Per germline, CDR1 SEHNR and CDR2 FQNEAQ (reference sequence). This CDR3 contains 16 residues. V lost 5 bases to trimming and J lost 6 bases; unmatched junction nucleotides: 10. Full variable domain (rest looked up from reference TRBV7-9 and TRBJ2-1): DTGVSQNPRHKITKRGQNVTFRCDPISEHNRLYWYRQTLGQGPEFLTYFQNEAQLEKSRLLSDRFSAERPKGSFSTLEIQRTEQGDSAMYLCASSLGLDRGPNEQFFGPGTRLTVL.

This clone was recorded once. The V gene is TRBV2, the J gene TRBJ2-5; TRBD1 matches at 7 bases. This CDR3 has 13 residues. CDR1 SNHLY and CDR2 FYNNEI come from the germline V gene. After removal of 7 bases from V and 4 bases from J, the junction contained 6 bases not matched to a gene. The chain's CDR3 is CASNTGTVETQYF. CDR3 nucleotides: TGTGCCAGCAACACCGGGACAGTAGAGACCCAGTACTTC.

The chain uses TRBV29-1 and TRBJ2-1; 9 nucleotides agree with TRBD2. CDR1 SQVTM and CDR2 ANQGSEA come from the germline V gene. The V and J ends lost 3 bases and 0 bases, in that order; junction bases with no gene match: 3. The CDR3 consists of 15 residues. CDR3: CSVDPLAGSYNEQFF. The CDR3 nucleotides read TGCAGCGTTGACCCACTAGCGGGCTCCTACAATGAGCAGTTCTTC.

In DNA, the CDR3 is TGTGCCAGCAGCTCCCAGGGGGCGACAGATACGCAGTATTTT. It encodes CASSSQGATDTQYF. V usage is TRBV5-4 and J usage is TRBJ2-3, with 8 bases matching TRBD1. Germline assignment: CDR1 SGHNT and CDR2 YYREEE (reference sequence). V lost 3 bases and J lost 3; bases outside the gene matches: 3. The CDR3 is 14 amino acids.

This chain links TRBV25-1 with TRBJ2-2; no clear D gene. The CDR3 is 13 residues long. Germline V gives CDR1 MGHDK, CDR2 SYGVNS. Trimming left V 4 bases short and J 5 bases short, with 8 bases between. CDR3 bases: TGTGCCAGCAGTGTTAGGGAAACCGGGGAGCTGTTTTTT. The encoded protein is CASSVRETGELFF.

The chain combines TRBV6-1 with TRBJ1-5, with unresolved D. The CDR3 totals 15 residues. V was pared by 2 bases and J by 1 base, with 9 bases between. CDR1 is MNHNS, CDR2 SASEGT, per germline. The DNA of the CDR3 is TGTGCCAGCAGTGAAACAAGAAGGAGCAATCAGCCCCAGCATTTT. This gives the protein CASSETRRSNQPQHF.

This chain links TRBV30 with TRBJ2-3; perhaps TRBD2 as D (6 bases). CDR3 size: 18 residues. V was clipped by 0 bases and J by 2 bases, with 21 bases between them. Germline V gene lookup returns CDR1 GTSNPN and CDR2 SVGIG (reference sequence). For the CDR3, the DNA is TGTGCCTGGAGTGTACTAATGGCGGAGGGAGTACTCACAGATACGCAGTATTTT. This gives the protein CAWSVLMAEGVLTDTQYF.

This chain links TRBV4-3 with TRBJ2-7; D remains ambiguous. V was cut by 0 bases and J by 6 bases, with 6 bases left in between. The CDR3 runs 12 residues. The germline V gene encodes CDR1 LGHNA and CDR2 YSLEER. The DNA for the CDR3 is TGCGCCAGCAGCCAAGATCGTCGCGAGCAGTACTTC. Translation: CASSQDRREQYF.

The CDR3 DNA reads as TGCAGCGTCCTCAGGGAAGGCTCGTACAATGAGCAGTTCTTC. Its protein is CSVLREGSYNEQFF. The chain carries TRBV29-1 and TRBJ2-1; weak D call: TRBD1 (5 bases). The CDR3 is made up of 14 amino acids. CDR1 and CDR2 from the germline V gene are SQVTM and ANQGSEA. The V gene lost 6 bases and the J gene lost 4 bases, with 16 bases spanning the gap.